The rows below give T cell receptor beta chains drawn from one sample of a study of regulatory T cells in long-lasting Graves disease. Each CDR3 protein gets one entry after TCRdb re-called the multiplex PCR reads with MiXCR. The table records 530,000 or so distinct CDR3 sequences, roughly 15% of them present only once. These records were also assigned to another study, of T cells in Graves' hyperthyroidism and ophthalmopathy.

This sample comprised peripheral blood mononuclear cells (PBMCs), obtained at new diagnosis, from a patient treated with antithyroid drugs. These receptors came from a man younger than 35 with Graves disease. Each CDR3 is given with its conserved first and last residue. D genes are given only for firm matches. Size values are once, few and many counts, or a class for expanded clones, and some rows have none.

clone size: many
D gene: TRBD1
J gene: TRBJ2-7
V gene: TRBV6-5
CDR3 DNA: TGTGCCAGCAGTTACCTACAGGGGGACTGGGATTCCTACGAGCAGTACTTC
CDR3 protein: CASSYLQGDWDSYEQYF

clone size: few
D gene: NA
J gene: TRBJ2-4
V gene: TRBV6-2/TRBV6-3
CDR3 DNA: TGTGCCAGCAGTTATAAGGTCGGCGGGGGCGGCCTCGAAAACATTCAGTACTTC
CDR3 protein: CASSYKVGGGGLENIQYF

clone size: few
D gene: NA
J gene: TRBJ1-2
V gene: TRBV3-1
CDR3 DNA: TGTGCCAGCAGCCCAGACGCAGAGTCTTACTATGGCTACACCTTC
CDR3 protein: CASSPDAESYYGYTF

clone size: few
D gene: NA
J gene: TRBJ1-2
V gene: TRBV7-9
CDR3 DNA: TGTGCCAGCAGCTTAGTTCAGGACTATGGCTACACCTTC
CDR3 protein: CASSLVQDYGYTF

clone size: few
D gene: TRBD1
J gene: TRBJ2-2
V gene: TRBV2
CDR3 DNA: TGTGCCAGCAGTGAGATTGGGACAGGGGCAGGTGCCGGGGAGCTGTTTTTT
CDR3 protein: CASSEIGTGAGAGELFF

clone size: once
D gene: NA
J gene: TRBJ2-7
V gene: TRBV28
CDR3 DNA: TGTGCCAGCAGTTTATGGGGCGGGTCGGCTAACGAGCAGTACTTC
CDR3 protein: CASSLWGGSANEQYF

clone size: NA
D gene: TRBD2
J gene: TRBJ2-1
V gene: TRBV10-1
CDR3 DNA: TGCGCCAGCAGTGAGTCGAGGGGTAGCGGGAGAGTCAATGAGCAGTTCTTC
CDR3 protein: CASSESRGSGRVNEQFF

clone size: NA
D gene: NA
J gene: TRBJ1-2
V gene: TRBV3-1
CDR3 DNA: TGTGCCAGCAGCCATAGGGGACCTTATGGCTACACCTTC
CDR3 protein: CASSHRGPYGYTF

clone size: few
D gene: TRBD2
J gene: TRBJ2-2
V gene: TRBV6-5
CDR3 DNA: TGTGCCAGCAGTTACTCGCTTAGCGGGGCGCCCGGGGAGCTGTTTTTT
CDR3 protein: CASSYSLSGAPGELFF

clone size: many
D gene: NA
J gene: TRBJ2-7
V gene: TRBV11-2
CDR3 DNA: TGTGCCAGCAGCTGGCGGGGCTACGAGCAGTACTTC
CDR3 protein: CASSWRGYEQYF

clone size: many
D gene: NA
J gene: TRBJ1-6
V gene: TRBV2
CDR3 DNA: TGTGCCAGCACGGTCCGGGGTTCACCCCTCCACTTT
CDR3 protein: CASTVRGSPLHF

clone size: NA
D gene: NA
J gene: TRBJ1-3
V gene: TRBV6-1
CDR3 DNA: TGTGCCAGCAGTGAACACGGGAGCTCTGGAAACACCATATATTTT
CDR3 protein: CASSEHGSSGNTIYF

clone size: few
D gene: NA
J gene: TRBJ2-1
V gene: TRBV27
CDR3 DNA: TGTGCCAGCAGTTTCGGTGGGCTTATTAATGAGCAGTTCTTC
CDR3 protein: CASSFGGLINEQFF

clone size: many
D gene: TRBD1
J gene: TRBJ2-7
V gene: TRBV12-3/TRBV12-4
CDR3 DNA: TGTGCCAGCAGTTTTTGGACAGGCTACGAGCAGTACTTC
CDR3 protein: CASSFWTGYEQYF

clone size: few
D gene: TRBD2
J gene: TRBJ2-2
V gene: TRBV19
CDR3 DNA: TGTGCCAGTATCGGTAGCGGGAGGACCGGGGAGCTGTTTTTT
CDR3 protein: CASIGSGRTGELFF

clone size: many
D gene: TRBD1
J gene: TRBJ2-5
V gene: TRBV29-1
CDR3 DNA: TGCAGCGCTATGACAGGGGCGGAGACCCAGTACTTC
CDR3 protein: CSAMTGAETQYF

clone size: few
D gene: NA
J gene: TRBJ2-7
V gene: TRBV5-1
CDR3 DNA: TGCGCCAGCAGCTTGGACGACAGAACCAGCTCCTACGAGCAGTACTTC
CDR3 protein: CASSLDDRTSSYEQYF

clone size: many
D gene: TRBD1
J gene: TRBJ1-1
V gene: TRBV12-5
CDR3 DNA: TGTGCTAGTGGTTTGGTCTCCTGGACAGGGGGCCCTGAAGCTTTCTTT
CDR3 protein: CASGLVSWTGGPEAFF

clone size: few
D gene: TRBD2
J gene: TRBJ2-1
V gene: TRBV13
CDR3 DNA: TGTGCCAGCAGCTGGTTGCGGGAGCTTAATAATGAGCAGTTCTTC
CDR3 protein: CASSWLRELNNEQFF

clone size: many
D gene: NA
J gene: TRBJ1-5
V gene: TRBV12-3/TRBV12-4
CDR3 DNA: TGTGCCAGCAGTTTGTCCGGCAGGACCCTTCAGCCCCAGCATTTT
CDR3 protein: CASSLSGRTLQPQHF

clone size: few
D gene: NA
J gene: TRBJ1-2
V gene: TRBV28
CDR3 DNA: TGTGCCAGCAGCCCCTCGGGGGCAGGAGGCTACACCTTC
CDR3 protein: CASSPSGAGGYTF

clone size: few
D gene: NA
J gene: TRBJ2-2
V gene: TRBV14
CDR3 DNA: TGTGCCAGCAGCTCCCTCGGACCGGCTACCGGGGAGCTGTTTTTT
CDR3 protein: CASSSLGPATGELFF

clone size: few
D gene: TRBD2
J gene: TRBJ2-1
V gene: TRBV6-5
CDR3 DNA: TGTGCCAGCAGTTACTCGGCTAGCGGGAGGATAAACAATGAGCAGTTCTTC
CDR3 protein: CASSYSASGRINNEQFF

clone size: few
D gene: NA
J gene: TRBJ2-3
V gene: TRBV15
CDR3 DNA: TGTGCCACCGCCAAGGGGGGACACACAGATACGCAGTATTTT
CDR3 protein: CATAKGGHTDTQYF

clone size: many
D gene: NA
J gene: TRBJ1-1
V gene: TRBV27
CDR3 DNA: TGTGCCAGCAGTTTATCGGGGGGGGGGAACACTGAAGCTTTCTTT
CDR3 protein: CASSLSGGGNTEAFF

clone size: NA
D gene: NA
J gene: TRBJ2-1
V gene: TRBV30
CDR3 DNA: TGTGCCTGGAGTGGACAGCACAATGAGCAGTTCTTC
CDR3 protein: CAWSGQHNEQFF

clone size: NA
D gene: TRBD1
J gene: TRBJ2-7
V gene: TRBV4-1
CDR3 DNA: TGCGCCAGCAGCGATCGGACAGGGGCTATGAAAGAGCAGTACTTC
CDR3 protein: CASSDRTGAMKEQYF

clone size: NA
D gene: NA
J gene: TRBJ1-2
V gene: TRBV7-2
CDR3 DNA: TGTGCCAGCAGCTTAGGTGGCCTCAACTATGGCTACACCTTC
CDR3 protein: CASSLGGLNYGYTF

clone size: NA
D gene: NA
J gene: TRBJ2-3
V gene: TRBV20-1
CDR3 DNA: TGCAGTGCTATACGAGGCATAGATACGCAGTATTTT
CDR3 protein: CSAIRGIDTQYF

clone size: NA
D gene: NA
J gene: TRBJ1-2
V gene: TRBV9
CDR3 DNA: TGTGCCAGCAGCGTAGCAGGGGTCTGTGGCTACACCTTC
CDR3 protein: CASSVAGVCGYTF

clone size: NA
D gene: TRBD1
J gene: TRBJ1-5
V gene: TRBV19
CDR3 DNA: TGTGCCAGTAGACGAGAGGGGGCGATTAACGACGGATATAGCAATCAGCCCCAGCATTTT
CDR3 protein: CASRREGAINDGYSNQPQHF

clone size: many
D gene: NA
J gene: TRBJ2-7
V gene: TRBV28
CDR3 DNA: TGTGCCAGCAGTTTAGGTTTTAGCAGCTTTATGTACGAGCAGTACTTC
CDR3 protein: CASSLGFSSFMYEQYF

clone size: few
D gene: NA
J gene: TRBJ1-2
V gene: TRBV28
CDR3 DNA: TGTGCCAGCAGCTGGACTGAGGTTAACTATGGCTACACCTTC
CDR3 protein: CASSWTEVNYGYTF

clone size: NA
D gene: TRBD1
J gene: TRBJ1-4
V gene: TRBV15
CDR3 DNA: TGTGCCACCAGCAGAGAAGGGGGCTTGGTTGAAAAACTGTTTTTT
CDR3 protein: CATSREGGLVEKLFF

clone size: many
D gene: TRBD1
J gene: TRBJ1-1
V gene: TRBV2
CDR3 DNA: TGTGCCAGCAGTCCCCAGGACAGGTACGACACTGAAGCTTTCTTT
CDR3 protein: CASSPQDRYDTEAFF

clone size: many
D gene: TRBD1
J gene: TRBJ2-1
V gene: TRBV29-1
CDR3 DNA: TGCAGCGTGGAAGGGACAGGGGTTTCCTACAATGAGCAGTTCTTC
CDR3 protein: CSVEGTGVSYNEQFF

clone size: many
D gene: NA
J gene: TRBJ2-7
V gene: TRBV3-1
CDR3 DNA: TGTGCCAGCAGCCAAGGACACGAGCAGTACTTC
CDR3 protein: CASSQGHEQYF

clone size: few
D gene: NA
J gene: TRBJ2-7
V gene: TRBV25-1
CDR3 DNA: TGTGCCAGCAGTTCCCAAGTGGACTCAATTTACGAGCAGTACTTC
CDR3 protein: CASSSQVDSIYEQYF

clone size: once
D gene: NA
J gene: TRBJ2-2
V gene: TRBV12-3/TRBV12-4
CDR3 DNA: TGTGCCAGCAGTTTTTCGGGGGACACCGGGGAGCTGTTTTTT
CDR3 protein: CASSFSGDTGELFF

clone size: many
D gene: TRBD1
J gene: TRBJ2-7
V gene: TRBV6-1
CDR3 DNA: TGTGCCAGCAGTGAGTGGGCGGGACAGGGCGGCTACGAGCAGTACTTC
CDR3 protein: CASSEWAGQGGYEQYF

clone size: many
D gene: TRBD2
J gene: TRBJ2-1
V gene: TRBV20-1
CDR3 DNA: TGCAGTGCTAGAGTACTAGCGGGCTCCTACAATGAGCAGTTCTTC
CDR3 protein: CSARVLAGSYNEQFF